This entry features one T cell receptor (beta chain) sequence. This clonotype was counted ten times or more. Its antigen remains undetermined. Base qualities are not at hand, and no much larger clone is one base apart. This record comes from a study of CD8+CD57+ T cells in acquired aplastic anemia (dated by TCRdb to the late 2010s). Concerning the study at large: Extracted DNA from sorted CD4+ and CD8+ cells averaged around 2.9 ug, ranging from about 0.18 to 27.4 ug. CD8+CD57+ expansion was defined as frequency above the mean frequency observed in healthy subjects. Overall results and qualifications from the work: CD8+ Simpson's diversity did not differ significantly between patients and healthy controls (P=0.060). Over 25 CD8+ CDR3 sequences were found in both patients and controls but appeared to be highly expressed in patients and within the immunodominant clones of the patients.

Flow cytometry had shown CD8+CD57+ cell expansion in the patients selected for sequencing. All patients had severe acquired aplastic anemia diagnosed by International Study of Aplastic Anemia and Agranulocytosis and Camitta criteria. Patients had received no therapy at the time of blood sampling. TCR repertoires of sorted CD4+ and CD8+ blood T cells from severe aplastic anemia patients and healthy subjects were deep-sequenced in the study. Patients were enrolled in the USA under clinicaltrials.gov protocols 00001620, 01623167, 00001397, 00071045, 00081523 and 00961064. Ficoll-Paque density gradient centrifugation was used to isolate peripheral blood mononuclear cells. Before DNA was extracted, CD4+ and CD8+ T cells were sorted using either FACS or magnetic beads. Genomic DNA was used as template for profiling of TCR beta VDJ combinations and CDR3 sequences. An Illumina HiSeq 2000 was the platform used for TCR repertoire sequencing. The authors processed their data as follows. Repertoires were assessed using TRBV/TRBJ rearrangement plots, CDR3 size and DJ length profiles, and Simpson's diversity index. The most abundant DNA sequence in the deep sequencing data was taken as the immunodominant clone. CDR3 amino acid sequences were screened for sharing across subjects and compared with published repertoires and the VDJdb database. TCRdb handled the public reads itself, with Q25 trimming in fastp and clone calling in MiXCR, and kept productive beta chains. Identical CDR3 proteins give one entry, which carries the most common genes and DNA. TCRdb's processing, not the study's, gives the V and J calls here. Present in this sample are 200,000 to 250,000 distinct CDR3 sequences, more than 45% of which were seen just once. The ten largest clonotypes hold 7% to 10% of the sample.

The specimen sequenced was sorted CD4+, CD8+, or CD8+CD57+ T cells (not recorded which) from PBMCs. This clonotype was obtained from a human donor with aplastic anemia.

The base sequence is TGTGCCAGCAGTTTCCCGGGAGGCTACAATGAGCAGTTCTTC. This translates into CASSFPGGYNEQFF. The sequence links TRBV12-3 or TRBV12-4 to TRBJ2-1, and TRBD2 matches 7 of the central bases. The CDR3 starts with the cysteine, ends with the phenylalanine, and has 14 residues. The read is trimmed to its CDR3 DNA, 42 bases read in frame from base 1. After removal of 3 bases from V and 3 bases from J, the junction retains 2 bases not matched to a gene.